This entry describes one T cell receptor (beta chain). In the original workflow: Scientists estimated how many nucleated cells there were by amplifying reference gene primers. The method was immunoSEQ multiplex PCR; TCRdb's version includes in-frame clones alone and lacks a portion of them. D and trimming were read from the DNA, whereas the V and J calls and clone size are those reported in that table. In the table there are a few hundred thousand clones, more than 75% of which are singletons. Looked up from germline, CDR1 is LGHNA and CDR2 is YNFKEQ. V trimming: 2 bases; J trimming: 2 bases; junction bases outside the gene matches: 8. This CDR3 is 16 amino acids long. The sample is drawn from a study of blood T cell repertoires in COVID-19. Study as a whole: The samples span acute and convalescent COVID-19 from the United States, Italy and Spain. Sources were T cells, B-cell-depleted T cells, or PBMCs; the material itself was cDNA or gDNA.

The sequence came from a woman under 40 who had recovered from COVID-19. The rearrangement joins TRBV4-2 to TRBJ2-7; TRBD1 agrees at 8 bases. The sequenced sample consisted of PBMCs or T cells enriched from blood (not recorded which). CDR3 sequence (DNA): TGTGCCAGCAGCCAAAACCGGGACAGGAGGACCTACGAGCAGTACTTC. Translation gives CASSQNRDRRTYEQYF.